The 21 T cell receptor beta chains in this list originate from one sample, sequenced in a study of T cell repertoires in cytomegalovirus infection. MiXCR was run by TCRdb on the reads, yielding one entry per CDR3 protein. This table has around 280,000 distinct CDR3 sequences, about 9.1% appearing once. Sequencing input: PBMCs. These receptors were taken from a human donor in good health (CMV status not recorded). Some clones in this sample may be carry-over from other donors' samples.

With regard to this clonotype: A single base separates this from a much larger clone, so it may be a read error. The V call is TRBV6-5, the J call TRBJ1-5; D uncertain. Germline lookup yields CDR1 MNHEY and CDR2 SVGAGI. CDR3 length equals 17 residues. The V gene lost 2 bases and the J gene lost 5 bases, with 19 bases spanning the gap. CDR3 DNA sequence: TGTGCCAGCAGTTACGATCACACGACGGCGATCGATCAGCCCCAGCATTTT. This codes for CASSYDHTTAIDQPQHF.

This clonotype was seen many times. V usage is TRBV27 and J usage is TRBJ2-3; 10 nucleotides match TRBD1. CDR1 is MNHEY, CDR2 SMNVEV, per germline (reference sequence). The CDR3 is made up of 17 amino acids. V lost 5 bases, J lost 0 bases, and 8 bases stayed unmatched. CDR3 sequence: CASSLTGTGVSTDTQYF. CDR3 DNA sequence: TGTGCCAGCAGTCTGACCGGGACAGGGGTTAGCACAGATACGCAGTATTTT.

This clonotype has ten or more counts. The rearrangement links TRBV28 to TRBJ2-7; no reliable D call. This CDR3 comprises 14 residues. Between the trimmed V and J ends, which lost 5 bases and 2 bases, there was a span of 13 bases. The germline V gene encodes CDR1 MDHEN and CDR2 SYDVKM. As DNA, the CDR3 is TGTGCCAGCAGTATCGCCAGACATACCTACGAGCAGTACGTC. Protein product: CASSIARHTYEQYV.

This clonotype was seen many times. The chain couples TRBV29-1 to TRBJ1-1, with D maybe TRBD1 (6 bases). The CDR3 loop spans 10 amino acids. CDR1 and CDR2 (germline): SQVTM, ANQGSEA. With 8 bases removed from V and 6 bases from J, the gap between germline ends came to 10 bases. CDR3 protein: CSLGTPEAFF. In DNA form, the CDR3 reads TGCAGCCTCGGGACACCTGAAGCTTTCTTT.

This clonotype came up many times. The rearrangement links TRBV5-1 to TRBJ2-1; D not certain. V lost 4 bases to trimming and J lost 8 bases, with 13 bases between them. This CDR3 spans 13 amino acids. Germline CDR1 SGHRS, CDR2 YFSETQ. Here the CDR3 reads CASSAWTIHEQFF. Written as DNA, the CDR3 is TGCGCCAGCAGCGCGTGGACGATCCATGAGCAGTTCTTC.

The rearrangement joins TRBV28 to TRBJ2-3; D ambiguous. Looked up from germline, CDR1 is MDHEN and CDR2 is SYDVKM. The CDR3 is 13 amino acids. With 7 bases removed from V and 2 bases from J, the gap between germline ends came to 10 bases. The CDR3 here is CASKTPHTDTQYF. CDR3 nucleotides: TGTGCCAGCAAGACCCCCCACACAGATACGCAGTATTTT.

This clonotype has at least ten counts. V and J are TRBV12-3 or TRBV12-4 and TRBJ2-5; either TRBD1 or TRBD2 may fit D (5 bases each). The CDR3 is made up of 15 amino acids. V lost 0 bases and J 5 bases, leaving 13 bases between the germline ends. As DNA, the CDR3 is TGTGCCAGCAGTTTAGCGCCGGGGCCGTGGGAGACCCAGTACTTC. Translation: CASSLAPGPWETQYF.

This clonotype was detected many times. This sequence joins TRBV2 and TRBJ2-7, with 7 bases lining up with TRBD2. The CDR3 covers 13 residues. V was clipped by 4 bases and J by 3 bases; unmatched bases: 3. Germline CDR1 and CDR2: SNHLY and FYNNEI. CDR3 DNA sequence: TGTGCCAGCAGTGCTGGGGGGGGCTACGAGCAGTACGTC. This gives the protein CASSAGGGYEQYV.

This clonotype was seen many times. The chain joins TRBV7-8 to TRBJ1-3, with D perhaps TRBD1 (6 bases). CDR3 length equals 17 residues. Between the trimmed V and J ends, which lost 5 bases and 1 base, there was a span of 18 bases. Germline V gene sequence: CDR1 SGHVS, CDR2 FQNEAQ. CDR3 bases: TGTGCCAGCAGCCCCTCCACAGGGCTTCTTTCTGGAAACACCATATATTTT. The encoded protein is CASSPSTGLLSGNTIYF.

This clonotype was counted between two and nine times. V is TRBV5-6 and J is TRBJ2-7, with a possible D match to TRBD1 (7 bases). Germline CDR1 is SGHDT and CDR2 is YYEEEE. The CDR3 has 16 residues. Deletions cut 5 bases from V and 3 bases from J, with 21 bases between. The CDR3 DNA follows: TGTGCCAGCAGGCGTACAGGGGATGGAGGGAACTACGAGCAGTACTTC. This codes for CASRRTGDGGNYEQYF.

This clonotype appeared many times. The chain links TRBV14 to TRBJ2-1; no clear D. V dropped 0 bases and J dropped 10 bases, with 19 bases sitting between them. Germline V gene sequence: CDR1 SGHDN, CDR2 FVKESK. This CDR3 is built from 16 residues. DNA for the CDR3: TGTGCCAGCAGCCAAGATAGCCGTATGGGAACGAGGGAGCAGTTCTTC. This gives the protein CASSQDSRMGTREQFF.

This clonotype was counted at least ten times. The V gene is TRBV6-6, the J gene TRBJ1-1; D not certain. V lost 2 bases to trimming and J lost 5 bases, with 9 bases between them. This CDR3 is built from 13 residues. CDR1 is MNHNY and CDR2 is SVGAGI in the germline V gene (reference sequence). CDR3 DNA: TGTGCCAGCAGTTACAGGTCCAGTACTGAAGCTTTCTTT. Its translation: CASSYRSSTEAFF.

The chain links TRBV14 to TRBJ2-2; 9 bases fit TRBD2. CDR1 and CDR2 from the germline V gene are SGHDN and FVKESK. V lost 2 bases, J lost 2 bases, and 6 bases stayed unmatched. This CDR3 has 17 residues. Here the CDR3 DNA reads TGTGCCAGCAGCCAATCGTGGCGGGGGGGAAACACCGGGGAGCTGTTTTTT. Amino acids: CASSQSWRGGNTGELFF.

The J gene is TRBJ1-6, the V gene TRBV7-2; possible D gene TRBD1, 5 bases. Looked up from germline, CDR1 is SGHTA and CDR2 is FQGNSA. The CDR3 consists of 14 residues. V gave up 3 bases and J gave up 6 bases, with 9 bases separating them. The CDR3 coding sequence is TGTGCCAGCAGCTTGCAGGGAGGTAATTCACCCCTCCACTTT. Amino acid sequence: CASSLQGGNSPLHF.

This clonotype was counted at least ten times. The chain couples TRBV7-9 to TRBJ2-4, with 7 bases aligning to TRBD1. V was clipped by 5 bases and J by 7 bases; unmatched bases: 14. The length of the CDR3 is 16 residues. Germline V gene sequence: CDR1 SEHNR, CDR2 FQNEAQ (reference sequence). The CDR3 region is CASSAGDSRKMNIQYF. The CDR3 DNA reads TGTGCCAGCAGCGCCGGGGACAGCAGAAAAATGAACATTCAGTACTTC.

This clonotype was detected a few times. The rearrangement joins TRBV29-1 to TRBJ2-5; the D is unclear. The V end lost 4 bases, the J end lost 5 bases, and 5 bases lay between the germline ends. Germline V gene lookup returns CDR1 SQVTM and CDR2 ANQGSEA. The CDR3 extends over 10 amino acids. CDR3 sequence: CSVARETQYF. The CDR3 nucleotides read TGCAGCGTTGCCAGGGAGACCCAGTACTTC.

This clonotype has just a few counts. V gene TRBV20-1 combines with J gene TRBJ2-3; 14 nucleotides align to TRBD2. Germline V CDR1 and CDR2: DFQATT, SNEGSKA (reference sequence). There are 15 residues in the CDR3. V lost 5 bases, J lost 4 bases, and 5 bases stayed unmatched. CDR3: CSAGGLAGGSDTQYF. The DNA for the CDR3 is TGCAGTGCTGGTGGACTAGCGGGGGGCTCAGATACGCAGTATTTT.

There are a few counts of this clonotype. This sequence joins TRBV20-1 and TRBJ2-1; 8 bases are shared with TRBD1. With V trimmed by 6 bases and J by 2 bases, 6 bases remained unmatched. CDR3 length: 14 amino acids. Germline-derived CDR1 and CDR2 are DFQATT and SNEGSKA (reference sequence). CDR3 region: CSALTGGTYNEQFF. CDR3 DNA sequence: TGCAGTGCCCTTACAGGGGGAACCTACAATGAGCAGTTCTTC.

This clonotype was counted at least ten times. This rearrangement joins TRBV7-2 to TRBJ2-3; 11 bases align to TRBD2. Germline V gene sequence: CDR1 SGHTA, CDR2 FQGNSA. The J segment lost 4 bases and the V segment lost 2 bases, leaving 8 bases of the junction unmatched. The CDR3 has 17 amino acids. DNA for the CDR3: TGTGCCAGCAGCTTAATTTTAGCGGGGGGGCCAGCAGATACGCAGTATTTT. This translates into CASSLILAGGPADTQYF. The complete variable domain, with remaining parts taken from reference TRBV7-2 and TRBJ2-3, reads GAGVSQSPSNKVTEKGKDVELRCDPISGHTALYWYRQSLGQGLEFLIYFQGNSAPDKSGLPSDRFSAERTGGSVSTLTIQRTQQEDSAVYLCASSLILAGGPADTQYFGPGTRLTVL.

The chain has TRBV14 and TRBJ2-1, with D possibly being TRBD2 (5 bases). The V gene's germline CDR1 is SGHDN and CDR2 FVKESK. This CDR3 comprises 19 residues. V lost 0 bases and J 0 bases, leaving 18 bases between the germline ends. This chain's CDR3 is CASSQDLRGLGSSYNEQFF. The CDR3 coding sequence is TGTGCCAGCAGCCAAGATCTCCGGGGATTGGGAAGCTCCTACAATGAGCAGTTCTTC.

The chain is built from TRBV6-6 and TRBJ2-3; 11 bases fit TRBD2. V dropped 4 bases and J dropped 2; count of bases not matched to a gene: 8. CDR3 length equals 17 residues. From germline, CDR1 is MNHNY and CDR2 SVGAGI (reference sequence). The CDR3 DNA follows: TGTGCCAGCAGTTCACTAGCGGGGGTCTCAAACACAGATACGCAGTATTTT. It yields the protein CASSSLAGVSNTDTQYF.